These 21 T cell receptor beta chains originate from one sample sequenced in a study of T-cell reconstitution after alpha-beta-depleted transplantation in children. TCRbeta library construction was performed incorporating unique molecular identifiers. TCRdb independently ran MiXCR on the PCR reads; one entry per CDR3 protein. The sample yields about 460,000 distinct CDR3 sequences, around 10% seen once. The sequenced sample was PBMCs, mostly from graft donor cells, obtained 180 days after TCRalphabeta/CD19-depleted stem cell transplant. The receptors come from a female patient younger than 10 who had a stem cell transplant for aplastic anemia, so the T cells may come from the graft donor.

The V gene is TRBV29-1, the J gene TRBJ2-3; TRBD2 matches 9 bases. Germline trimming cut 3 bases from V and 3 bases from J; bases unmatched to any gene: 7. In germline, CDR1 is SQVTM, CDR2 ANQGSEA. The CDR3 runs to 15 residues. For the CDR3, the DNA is TGCAGCGTTGAGAGTGGCGGGAGGGCGACAGATACGCAGTATTTT. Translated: CSVESGGRATDTQYF.

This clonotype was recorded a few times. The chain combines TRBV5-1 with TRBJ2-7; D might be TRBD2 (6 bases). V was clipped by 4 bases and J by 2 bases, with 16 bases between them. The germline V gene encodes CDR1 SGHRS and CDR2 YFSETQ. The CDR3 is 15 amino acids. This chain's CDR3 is CASSQEGSGAYEQYF. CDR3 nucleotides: TGCGCCAGCAGCCAGGAGGGGAGTGGGGCCTACGAGCAGTACTTC.

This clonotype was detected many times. In nucleotides, the CDR3 is TGCAGCGGCCAGGTCAGGGGCAACACCGGGGAGCTGTTTTTT. Encoded protein: CSGQVRGNTGELFF. The V gene is TRBV29-1, the J gene TRBJ2-2; a weak D match, TRBD1 (6 bases). V was cut by 7 bases and J by 2 bases, with 14 bases left in between. In germline, CDR1 is SQVTM, CDR2 ANQGSEA. This CDR3 has 14 residues.

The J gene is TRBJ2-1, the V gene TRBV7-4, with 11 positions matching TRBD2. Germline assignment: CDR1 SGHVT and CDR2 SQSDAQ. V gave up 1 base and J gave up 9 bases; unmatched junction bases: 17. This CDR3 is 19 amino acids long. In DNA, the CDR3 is TGTGCCAGCAGCTTAGTCTCTCCTACTAGCGGGAGTGCGGACGGTGAGCAGTTCTTC. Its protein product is CASSLVSPTSGSADGEQFF.

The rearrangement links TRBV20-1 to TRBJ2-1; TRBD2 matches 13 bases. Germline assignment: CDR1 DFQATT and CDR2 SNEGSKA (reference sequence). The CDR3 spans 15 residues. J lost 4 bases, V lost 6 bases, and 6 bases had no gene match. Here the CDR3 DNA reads TGCAGTGCAGAGGGACTAGCGGGGATGTACAATGAGCAGTTCTTC. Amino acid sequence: CSAEGLAGMYNEQFF.

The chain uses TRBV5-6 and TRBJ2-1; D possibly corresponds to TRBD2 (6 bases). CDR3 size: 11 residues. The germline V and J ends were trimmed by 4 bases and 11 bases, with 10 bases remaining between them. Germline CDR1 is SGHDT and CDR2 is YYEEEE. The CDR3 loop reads CASSLREKQFF. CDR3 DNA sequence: TGTGCCAGCAGCCTCCGGGAGAAGCAGTTCTTC.

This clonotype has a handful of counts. The CDR3 sequence: CASSFGDRFLTGELFF. The CDR3 DNA sequence: TGTGCCAGCAGCTTTGGGGACAGGTTCCTTACCGGGGAGCTGTTTTTT. V and J are TRBV11-2 and TRBJ2-2; 8 nucleotides align to TRBD1. There are 16 residues in the CDR3. V was clipped by 3 bases and J by 5 bases; unmatched bases: 8. Germline CDR1 is SGHAT and CDR2 is FQNNGV.

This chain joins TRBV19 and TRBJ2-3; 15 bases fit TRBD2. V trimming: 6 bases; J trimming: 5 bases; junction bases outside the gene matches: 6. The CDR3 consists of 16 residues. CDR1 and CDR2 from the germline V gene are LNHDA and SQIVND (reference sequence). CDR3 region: CASSRTSGRARDTQYF. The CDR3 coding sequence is TGTGCCAGTAGCCGGACTAGCGGGAGGGCGAGAGATACGCAGTATTTT.

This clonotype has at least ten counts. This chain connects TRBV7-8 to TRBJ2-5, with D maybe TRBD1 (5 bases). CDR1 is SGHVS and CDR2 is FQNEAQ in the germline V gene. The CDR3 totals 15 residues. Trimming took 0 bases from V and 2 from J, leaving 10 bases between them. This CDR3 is CASSLARPGQETQYF. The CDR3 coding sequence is TGTGCCAGCAGCTTAGCGCGGCCAGGGCAAGAGACCCAGTACTTC. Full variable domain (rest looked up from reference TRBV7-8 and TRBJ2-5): GAGVSQSPRYKVAKRGQDVALRCDPISGHVSLFWYQQALGQGPEFLTYFQNEAQLDKSGLPSDRFFAERPEGSVSTLKIQRTQQEDSAVYLCASSLARPGQETQYFGPGTRLLVL.

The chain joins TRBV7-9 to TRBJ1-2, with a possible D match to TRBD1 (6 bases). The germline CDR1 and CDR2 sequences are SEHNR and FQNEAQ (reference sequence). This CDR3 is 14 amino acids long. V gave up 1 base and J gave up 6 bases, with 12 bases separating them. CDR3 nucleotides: TGTGCCAGCAGCTTAGACCCGGGGGCGAATGGCTACACCTTC. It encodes CASSLDPGANGYTF.

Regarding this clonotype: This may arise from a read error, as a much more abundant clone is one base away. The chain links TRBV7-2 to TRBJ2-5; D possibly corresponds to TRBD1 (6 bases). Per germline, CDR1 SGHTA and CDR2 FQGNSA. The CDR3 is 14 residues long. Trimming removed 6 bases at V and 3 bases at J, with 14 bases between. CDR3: CASRGAGQEETQYF. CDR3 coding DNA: TGTGCCAGCAGGGGGGCAGGTCAAGAAGAGACCCAGTACTTC.

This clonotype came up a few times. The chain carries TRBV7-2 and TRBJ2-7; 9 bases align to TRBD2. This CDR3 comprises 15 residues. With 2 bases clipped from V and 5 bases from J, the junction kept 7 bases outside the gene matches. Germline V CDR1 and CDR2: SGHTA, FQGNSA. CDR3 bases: TGTGCCAGCAGCTTATCGGTTAGCGGGAGAGACGAGCAGTACGTC. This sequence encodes CASSLSVSGRDEQYV.

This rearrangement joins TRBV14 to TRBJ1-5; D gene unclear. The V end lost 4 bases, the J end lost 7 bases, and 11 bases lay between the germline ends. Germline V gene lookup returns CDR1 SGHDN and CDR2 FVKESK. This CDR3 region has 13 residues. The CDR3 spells CASSPGLGQPQHF. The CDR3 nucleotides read TGTGCCAGCAGCCCGGGTCTTGGCCAGCCCCAGCATTTT. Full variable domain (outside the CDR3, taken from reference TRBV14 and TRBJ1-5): EAGVTQFPSHSVIEKGQTVTLRCDPISGHDNLYWYRRVMGKEIKFLLHFVKESKQDESGMPNNRFLAERTGGTYSTLKVQPAELEDSGVYFCASSPGLGQPQHFGDGTRLSIL.

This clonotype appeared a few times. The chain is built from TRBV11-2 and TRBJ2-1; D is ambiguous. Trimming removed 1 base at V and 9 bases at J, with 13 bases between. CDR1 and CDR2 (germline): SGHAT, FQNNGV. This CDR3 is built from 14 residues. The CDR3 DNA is TGTGCCAGCAGCTTAGTTCAGGAGACCGGTGAGCAGTTCTTC. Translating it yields CASSLVQETGEQFF.

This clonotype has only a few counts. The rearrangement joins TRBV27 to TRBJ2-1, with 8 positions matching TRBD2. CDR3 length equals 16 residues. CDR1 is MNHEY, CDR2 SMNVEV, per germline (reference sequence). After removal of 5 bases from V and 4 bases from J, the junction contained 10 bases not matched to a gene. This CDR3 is CASSPLGAGAYNEQFF. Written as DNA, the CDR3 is TGTGCCAGCAGTCCCCTGGGAGCGGGAGCGTACAATGAGCAGTTCTTC.

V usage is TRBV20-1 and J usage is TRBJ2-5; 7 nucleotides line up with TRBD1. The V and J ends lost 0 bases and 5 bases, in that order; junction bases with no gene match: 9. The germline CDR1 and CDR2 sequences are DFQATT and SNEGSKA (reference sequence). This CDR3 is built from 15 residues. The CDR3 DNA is TGCAGTGCTAGAGATCCGACAGGGTCAGGGGAGACCCAGTACTTC. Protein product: CSARDPTGSGETQYF.

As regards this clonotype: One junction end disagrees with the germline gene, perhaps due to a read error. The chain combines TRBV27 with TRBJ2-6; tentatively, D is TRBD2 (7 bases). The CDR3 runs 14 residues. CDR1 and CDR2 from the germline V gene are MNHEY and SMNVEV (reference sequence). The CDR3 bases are TGTGCCAGCAGTCCACCCCGGGGGGCCAACGGCCTGACTTTC. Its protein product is CASSPPRGANGLTF.

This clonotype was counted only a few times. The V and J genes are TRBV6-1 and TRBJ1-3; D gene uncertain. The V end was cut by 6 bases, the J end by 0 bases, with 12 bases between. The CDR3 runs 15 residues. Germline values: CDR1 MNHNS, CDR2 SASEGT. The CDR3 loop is CASSREAPSGNTIYF. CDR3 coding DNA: TGTGCCAGCAGCCGTGAAGCCCCCTCTGGAAACACCATATATTTT.

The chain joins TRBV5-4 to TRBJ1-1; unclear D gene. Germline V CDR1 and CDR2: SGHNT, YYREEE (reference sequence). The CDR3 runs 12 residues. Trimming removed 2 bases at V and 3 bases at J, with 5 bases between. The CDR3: CASSFVDTEAFF. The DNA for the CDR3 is TGTGCCAGCAGCTTTGTGGACACTGAAGCTTTCTTT.

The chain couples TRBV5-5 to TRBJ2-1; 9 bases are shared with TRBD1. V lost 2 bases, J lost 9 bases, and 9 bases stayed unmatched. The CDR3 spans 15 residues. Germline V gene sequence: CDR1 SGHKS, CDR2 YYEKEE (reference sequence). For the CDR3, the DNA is TGTGCCAGCAGCTTCCGGGACAGGGACCGAGGTGAGCAGTTCTTC. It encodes CASSFRDRDRGEQFF.

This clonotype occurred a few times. Written as DNA, the CDR3 is TGTGCCAGCAGATCCGGGGGGGTATACAATGAGCAGTTCTTC. Translation gives CASRSGGVYNEQFF. V gene TRBV12-3 or TRBV12-4 combines with J gene TRBJ2-1; 8 positions match TRBD2. Trimming cost V 6 bases and J 4 bases; bases outside gene matches: 5. There are 14 residues in the CDR3.